Presented here are 16 T cell receptor beta chains from one specimen sequenced in a study of radiotherapy plus CTLA-4 blockade in lung cancer. Assay: immunoSEQ multiplex PCR; the TCRdb copy retains only in-frame clones and omits some. The data hold roughly 45,000 clones, with less than 75% observed a single time. Sequenced material: peripheral blood, taken from a patient treated with radiotherapy plus ipilimumab. The receptors were sampled from a human donor with non-small cell lung cancer who had a partial response to radiotherapy plus ipilimumab.

This clone was seen a few times. The rearrangement links TRBV6-6 to TRBJ1-6, with D possibly TRBD1 on 5 matching bases. Trimming took 6 bases from V and 5 from J, leaving 17 bases between them. The CDR3 loop spans 16 amino acids. The germline CDR1 and CDR2 sequences are MNHNY and SVGAGI (reference sequence). The CDR3 sequence: CASSHRGGSDNSPLHF. CDR3 DNA: TGTGCCAGCAGCCATCGCGGGGGTTCAGATAATTCACCCCTCCACTTT.

This sequence joins TRBV7-9 and TRBJ1-1; D remains ambiguous. Germline V gene data show CDR1 as SEHNR and CDR2 as FQNEAQ (reference sequence). V gave up 5 bases and J gave up 1 base, with 14 bases separating them. CDR3 length: 15 residues. CDR3 bases: TGTGCCAGCAGCCCCCGACTAAATGCGAACACTGAAGCTTTCTTT. Protein: CASSPRLNANTEAFF.

The chain is built from TRBV18 and TRBJ2-1, with 13 bases matching TRBD2. The CDR3 runs to 16 residues. V lost 6 bases, J lost 9 bases, and 11 bases stayed unmatched. From germline, CDR1 is KGHSH and CDR2 LQKENI. CDR3 DNA: TGTGCCAGCTCTCTCCGGACTAGCGGGAGATTTGCTGAGCAGTTCTTC. Its protein product is CASSLRTSGRFAEQFF.

The rearrangement uses TRBV18 and TRBJ2-7; TRBD2 agrees at 14 bases. V trimming: 6 bases; J trimming: 7 bases; junction bases outside the gene matches: 11. CDR1 is KGHSH and CDR2 is LQKENI in the germline V gene. The CDR3 contains 16 residues. CDR3 amino acids: CASSPPPGLAGEEQYF. The DNA for the CDR3 is TGTGCCAGCTCTCCCCCGCCGGGACTAGCGGGAGAGGAGCAGTACTTC. Using reference TRBV18 and TRBJ2-7 for the parts outside the CDR3, the full variable domain is NAGVMQNPRHLVRRRGQEARLRCSPMKGHSHVYWYRQLPEEGLKFMVYLQKENIIDESGMPKERFSAEFPKEGPSILRIQQVVRGDSAAYFCASSPPPGLAGEEQYFGPGTRLTVT.

Regarding this clone: The sample holds other DNA sequences that translate to the same CDR3. The V and J genes are TRBV2 and TRBJ1-5; a possible D gene is TRBD1 (6 bases). In germline, CDR1 is SNHLY, CDR2 FYNNEI. V lost 3 bases to trimming and J lost 5 bases, with 11 bases between them. The CDR3 contains 14 residues. The CDR3 nucleotides are TGTGCCAGCAGTGAGAACAGGGATGATCAGCCCCAGCATTTT. Translated: CASSENRDDQPQHF.

The V and J genes are TRBV19 and TRBJ1-2, with D uncertain. V dropped 9 bases and J dropped 3 bases, with 17 bases sitting between them. The CDR3 covers 14 residues. From germline, CDR1 is LNHDA and CDR2 SQIVND (reference sequence). The CDR3, as DNA: TGTGCCAGCCGACAAGGCCCGCCGGACTATGGCTACACCTTC. Its protein is CASRQGPPDYGYTF.

The chain combines TRBV6-6 with TRBJ2-5, with D possibly being TRBD1 (6 bases). CDR1 is MNHNY and CDR2 is SVGAGI in the germline V gene (reference sequence). V was cut by 10 bases and J by 4 bases, with 13 bases left in between. The CDR3 length is 12 residues. The CDR3 reads CATRQGPETQYF. The CDR3 DNA reads as TGTGCCACGCGGCAGGGGCCAGAGACCCAGTACTTC.

The gene calls are TRBV6-5 and TRBJ2-1; maybe TRBD2 (5 bases). CDR3 length: 15 amino acids. V lost 4 bases and J 1 base, leaving 11 bases between the germline ends. In germline, CDR1 is MNHEY, CDR2 SVGAGI. CDR3 nucleotides: TGTGCCAGCAGTTCCCTTACTAGGTCCTACAATGAGCAGTTCTTC. This gives the protein CASSSLTRSYNEQFF.

This clone was counted once. The chain is built from TRBV6-5 and TRBJ1-1; the D is unclear. Germline CDR1 MNHEY, CDR2 SVGAGI. The V end lost 2 bases, the J end lost 4 bases, and 8 bases lay between the germline ends. The CDR3 has 13 amino acids. This CDR3 reads CASSYTAITEAFF. The CDR3 DNA reads as TGTGCCAGCAGTTACACCGCTATCACTGAAGCTTTCTTT.

The chain is built from TRBV4-3 and TRBJ1-1; D might be TRBD1 (5 bases). V dropped 1 base and J dropped 4 bases, with 13 bases sitting between them. From germline, CDR1 is LGHNA and CDR2 YSLEER. The CDR3 is made up of 15 amino acids. CDR3 coding DNA: TGCGCCAGCAGCCAAGTGATCGGGGGGGGCACTGAAGCTTTCTTT. This codes for CASSQVIGGGTEAFF.

The rearrangement joins TRBV19 to TRBJ1-1, with 7 bases matching TRBD1. The CDR3 totals 11 residues. Germline trimming cut 8 bases from V and 11 bases from J; bases unmatched to any gene: 8. CDR1 and CDR2 (germline): LNHDA, SQIVND (reference sequence). The CDR3 sequence is CASARGLSAFF. The DNA for the CDR3 is TGTGCCAGTGCAAGGGGGCTCAGTGCTTTCTTT.

J is TRBJ1-5 and V is TRBV4-3; D unresolved. The V gene's germline CDR1 is LGHNA and CDR2 YSLEER. The CDR3 sequence is 15 residues long. The ends were cut back, 1 base at V and 7 bases at J, with 14 bases in the middle. Here the CDR3 DNA reads TGCGCCAGCAGCCAAGTATGGAGGGATGGCCAGCCCCAGCATTTT. It is translated as CASSQVWRDGQPQHF.

The chain links TRBV5-1 to TRBJ1-3; 11 bases are a match to TRBD1. Per germline, CDR1 SGHRS and CDR2 YFSETQ. Losses at the gene ends were 4 bases for V and 4 bases for J; bases not matched to a gene: 4. There are 15 residues in the CDR3. For the CDR3, the DNA is TGCGCCAGCAGCCCCGGACAGGGGGCAGGAAACACCATATATTTT. Translation: CASSPGQGAGNTIYF.

The V call is TRBV29-1, the J call TRBJ2-5, with 13 bases fitting TRBD2. The CDR3 consists of 14 residues. The J segment lost 9 bases and the V segment lost 7 bases, leaving 11 bases of the junction unmatched. From germline, CDR1 is SQVTM and CDR2 ANQGSEA. CDR3 loop: CSARTSGRWEAQYF. The DNA of the CDR3 is TGCAGCGCAAGGACTAGCGGGAGATGGGAGGCCCAGTACTTC.

V is TRBV19 and J is TRBJ2-1; possibly TRBD1 for D (5 bases). Germline-derived CDR1 and CDR2 are LNHDA and SQIVND (reference sequence). V lost 4 bases to trimming and J lost 6 bases, with 16 bases between them. This CDR3 has 15 amino acids. CDR3 residues: CASSSIDGRGNEQFF. The CDR3 region has the DNA TGTGCCAGTAGTAGCATCGACGGTAGGGGCAATGAGCAGTTCTTC.

J is TRBJ2-1 and V is TRBV29-1; 15 bases agree with TRBD2. Trimming cost V 6 bases and J 7 bases; bases outside gene matches: 13. CDR1 is SQVTM and CDR2 is ANQGSEA in the germline V gene. The CDR3 has 17 amino acids. CDR3 DNA sequence: TGCAGCGTCCCCGGGACTAGCGGGAGGTGGGGCGGTAATGAGCAGTTCTTC. This translates into CSVPGTSGRWGGNEQFF.